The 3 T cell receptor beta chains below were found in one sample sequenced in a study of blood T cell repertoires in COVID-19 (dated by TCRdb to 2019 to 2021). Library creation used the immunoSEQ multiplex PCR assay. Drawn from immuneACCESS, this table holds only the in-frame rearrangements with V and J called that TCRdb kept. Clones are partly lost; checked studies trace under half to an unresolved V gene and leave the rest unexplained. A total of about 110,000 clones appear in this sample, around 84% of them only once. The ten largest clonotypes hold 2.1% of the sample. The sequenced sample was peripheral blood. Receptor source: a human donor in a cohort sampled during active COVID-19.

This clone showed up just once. CDR3 sequence reads: CASSLAVNSPYEQYF. The CDR3 region has the DNA TGTGCCAGCAGCTTAGCGGTAAACAGTCCCTACGAGCAGTACTTC. J is TRBJ2-7 and V is TRBV7-8; D gene unclear. Germline CDR1 and CDR2: SGHVS and FQNEAQ. V dropped 0 bases and J dropped 2 bases, with 11 bases sitting between them. The CDR3 runs to 15 residues. The entire variable domain, with the rest obtained from reference TRBV7-8 and TRBJ2-7, is as follows: GAGVSQSPRYKVAKRGQDVALRCDPISGHVSLFWYQQALGQGPEFLTYFQNEAQLDKSGLPSDRFFAERPEGSVSTLKIQRTQQEDSAVYLCASSLAVNSPYEQYFGPGTRLTVT.

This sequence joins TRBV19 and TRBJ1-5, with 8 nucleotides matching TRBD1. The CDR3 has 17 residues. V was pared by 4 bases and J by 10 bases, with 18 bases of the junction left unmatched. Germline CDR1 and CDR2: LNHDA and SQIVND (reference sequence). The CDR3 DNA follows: TGTGCCAGTAGTAGGGGAGGGACAGGCCTGTTTGGTGGACCCCAGCATTTT. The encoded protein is CASSRGGTGLFGGPQHF.

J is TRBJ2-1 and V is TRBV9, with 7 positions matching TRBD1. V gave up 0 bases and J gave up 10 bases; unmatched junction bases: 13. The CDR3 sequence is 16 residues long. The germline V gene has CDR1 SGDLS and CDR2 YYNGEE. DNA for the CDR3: TGTGCCAGCAGCGTAGAAGGGGGCGGTGGGGTAGGAGAGCAGTTCTTC. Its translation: CASSVEGGGGVGEQFF.